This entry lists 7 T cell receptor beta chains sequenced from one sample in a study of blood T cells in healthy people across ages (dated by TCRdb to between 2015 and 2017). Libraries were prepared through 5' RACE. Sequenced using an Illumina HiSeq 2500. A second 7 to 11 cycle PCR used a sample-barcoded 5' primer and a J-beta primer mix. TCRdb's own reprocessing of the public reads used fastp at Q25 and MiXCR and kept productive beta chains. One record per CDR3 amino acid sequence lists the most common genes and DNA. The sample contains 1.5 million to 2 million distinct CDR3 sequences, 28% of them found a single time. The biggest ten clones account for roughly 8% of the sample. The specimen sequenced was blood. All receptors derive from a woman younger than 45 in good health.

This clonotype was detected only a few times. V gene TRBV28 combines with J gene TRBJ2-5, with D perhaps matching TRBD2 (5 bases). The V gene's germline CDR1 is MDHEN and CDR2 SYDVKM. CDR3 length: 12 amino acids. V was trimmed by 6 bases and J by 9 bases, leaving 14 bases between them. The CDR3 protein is CASSLRGEAQYF. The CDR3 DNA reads TGTGCCAGCAGCTTACGGGGTGAGGCCCAGTACTTC.

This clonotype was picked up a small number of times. CDR3 in DNA: TGTGCCAGCAGTCCTCCGGGGCTATCCTACGAGCAGTACTTC. Its translation: CASSPPGLSYEQYF. The rearrangement links TRBV28 to TRBJ2-7; D may be TRBD1 or TRBD2 (5 bases each). Trimming took off 5 bases at V and 1 base at J, with 12 bases between the two ends. The CDR3 sequence is 14 residues long. The V gene's germline CDR1 is MDHEN and CDR2 SYDVKM.

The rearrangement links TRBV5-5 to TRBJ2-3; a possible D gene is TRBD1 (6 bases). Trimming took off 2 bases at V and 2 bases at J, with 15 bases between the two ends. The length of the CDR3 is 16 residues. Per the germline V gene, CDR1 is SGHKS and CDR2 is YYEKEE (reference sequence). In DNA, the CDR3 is TGTGCCAGCAGCTTCACCAGAGGGGGTCACACAGATACGCAGTATTTT. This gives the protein CASSFTRGGHTDTQYF.

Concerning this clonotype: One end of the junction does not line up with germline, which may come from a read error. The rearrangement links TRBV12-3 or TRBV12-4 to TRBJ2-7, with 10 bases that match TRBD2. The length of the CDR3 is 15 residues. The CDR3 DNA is TGTACCAGCAGTTTCGGAGCTAGCGGGAGATACGAGCAGTACTTC. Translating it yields CTSSFGASGRYEQYF.

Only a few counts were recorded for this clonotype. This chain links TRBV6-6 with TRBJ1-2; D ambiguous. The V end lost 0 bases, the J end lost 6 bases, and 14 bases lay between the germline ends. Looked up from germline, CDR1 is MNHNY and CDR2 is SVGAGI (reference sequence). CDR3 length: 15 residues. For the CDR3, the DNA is TGTGCCAGCAGTTACTCGAACGGAGGTGGGGATGGCTACACCTTC. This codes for CASSYSNGGGDGYTF.

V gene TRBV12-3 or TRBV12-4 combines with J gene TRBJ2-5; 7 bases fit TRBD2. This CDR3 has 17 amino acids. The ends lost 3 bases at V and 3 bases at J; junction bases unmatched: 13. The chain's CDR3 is CASSFPVGGGGKETQYF. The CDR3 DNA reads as TGTGCCAGCAGTTTCCCTGTTGGCGGGGGTGGCAAAGAGACCCAGTACTTC.

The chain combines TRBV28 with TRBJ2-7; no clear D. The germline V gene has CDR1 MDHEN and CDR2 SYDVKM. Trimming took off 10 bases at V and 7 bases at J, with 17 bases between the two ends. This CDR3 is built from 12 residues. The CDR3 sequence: CATDTSYNEQYF. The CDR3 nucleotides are TGTGCCACCGACACGTCCTACAATGAGCAGTACTTC.